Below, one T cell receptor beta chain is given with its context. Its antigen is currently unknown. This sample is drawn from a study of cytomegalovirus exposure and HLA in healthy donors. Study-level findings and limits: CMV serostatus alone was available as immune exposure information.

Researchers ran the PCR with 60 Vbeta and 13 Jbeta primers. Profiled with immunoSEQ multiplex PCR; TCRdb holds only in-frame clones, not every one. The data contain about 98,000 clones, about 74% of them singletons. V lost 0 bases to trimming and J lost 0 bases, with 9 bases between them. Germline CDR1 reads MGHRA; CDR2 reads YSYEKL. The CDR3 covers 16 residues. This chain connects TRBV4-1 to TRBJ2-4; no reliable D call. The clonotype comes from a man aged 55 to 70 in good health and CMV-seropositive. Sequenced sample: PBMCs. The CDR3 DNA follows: TGCGCCAGCAGCCAAGATGACTTTGTAGCCAAAAACATTCAGTACTTC. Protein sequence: CASSQDDFVAKNIQYF.